This T cell receptor (beta chain) was documented in a study of beta chain features in type 1 diabetes. In the study overall: Examined across all samples were about 110 million sorted cells. Study conclusions and caveats: Shortening that was moderate but significant affected the TCRB CDR3s of Type 1 diabetes patients in all four CD4+ subsets. Among type 1 diabetes patients, VDJ junctions had fewer insertions and more deletions. Equally in patients and controls, PCR might preferentially amplify shorter templates.

The study reverse transcribed the entire isolated RNA, so it sequenced expressed TCRB transcripts. Profiling relied on immunoSEQ multiplex PCR, and the TCRdb table lists in-frame clones only, not all of them. The data contain some 350,000 clones, 9.5% to 10% of them singletons. Each of the CD4+ naive, central memory, regulatory and stem cell-like memory populations was sorted via CD45RO/CCR7/CD25/CD127/CD95/CD27. The table lists this clone with many counts. The antigen is not known. This CDR3 has 13 amino acids. V was clipped by 0 bases and J by 5 bases, with 6 bases between them. Germline CDR1 is LNHNV and CDR2 is YYDKDF (reference sequence).

The sequenced sample was central memory CD4+ T cells from blood. This receptor was taken from a man aged 25 to 40 with type 1 diabetes. The chain recombines TRBV15 with TRBJ2-3; no definite D call. The CDR3 spells CATSRDRRDTQYF. The CDR3, as DNA: TGTGCCACCAGCAGAGATCGTCGAGATACGCAGTATTTT.